A selection of T cell receptor beta chains follows, all from one sample in a study of blood T cell repertoires in COVID-19. Using immunoSEQ multiplex PCR, the repertoire was profiled, and TCRdb retains in-frame clones only, with some absent. The table includes 150,000 to 200,000 clones, 79% detected once. Sequencing input: peripheral blood. Source of these receptors: a man aged 60 to 75 with active or convalescent COVID-19. CDR3s include the opening cysteine and the closing phenylalanine or tryptophan. The order of the fields is clone size, J gene, V gene, CDR3 protein. Some rows mark clone size as missing; the rest say once, few, many or name a class of expanded clone.

NA TRBJ1-2 TRBV14 CASSPRTDIYGYTF
NA TRBJ2-7 TRBV12-3/TRBV12-4 CASSPGGHEQYF
few TRBJ2-2 TRBV7-9 CASSIRTGNTGELFF
NA TRBJ1-4 TRBV19 CASSIRGQEGEKLFF
NA TRBJ1-1 TRBV10-3 CAITAGVEYTEAFF
NA TRBJ2-3 TRBV6-5 CASSPGRRTDTQYF
NA TRBJ2-1 TRBV4-3 CASSQDPGLGEQFF
NA TRBJ2-1 TRBV19 CASTSTRGDEQFF
NA TRBJ2-2 TRBV7-2 CASRWTFTGELFF
NA TRBJ1-2 TRBV27 CASSLRPQGVTLGGYTF
few TRBJ2-6 TRBV4-1 CASSQDSGANVLTF
NA TRBJ2-2 TRBV19 CASTLGAGGTGELFF
NA TRBJ1-6 TRBV9 CASSASIGPLHF
NA TRBJ2-1 TRBV10-3 CAISETSAGAGREQFF
NA TRBJ1-1 TRBV4-3 CASSQESHTEAFF
NA TRBJ1-1 TRBV5-1 CASSFGQNTEAFF
NA TRBJ1-1 TRBV10-3 CAISESQGATEAFF
many TRBJ1-5 TRBV19 CASSMMAFQPQHF
NA TRBJ2-2 TRBV7-3 CASSRDRANTGKLFF
NA TRBJ2-7 TRBV9 CASSVEAQGQGGEQYF
once TRBJ1-1 TRBV7-9 CASSLDRGGGTEAFF
NA TRBJ2-4 TRBV3-1/TRBV3-2 CASSPGGEVKNIQYF
NA TRBJ2-7 TRBV5-1 CASSPTLAGDEQYF
NA TRBJ2-7 TRBV6-2/TRBV6-3 CASSYSSGQAFYEQYF
few TRBJ2-2 TRBV14 CASSQDHGLADSSGELFF
few TRBJ2-1 TRBV7-8 CASSWGTGGNNEQFF
once TRBJ2-3 TRBV5-5 CASSPPGSGRSDTQYF
NA TRBJ2-1 TRBV29-1 CSVGRGYEQFF
NA TRBJ1-4 TRBV28 CASSLAMPGRLGLGANEKLFF
NA TRBJ1-6 TRBV15 CATSRGTGADSPLHF
few TRBJ1-2 TRBV6-5 CASGAGHGYTF
NA TRBJ2-3 TRBV28 CASSPDREPADTQYF
NA TRBJ1-2 TRBV11-1 CASSLGASQRNYGYTF
NA TRBJ2-1 TRBV9 CASSGTSAYNEQFF
NA TRBJ1-1 TRBV7-2 CASSLVGGRTEAFF
NA TRBJ2-7 TRBV10-3 CAIKFGTAGYEQYF
NA TRBJ2-7 TRBV11-1 CASSFGTSFYEQYF
NA TRBJ1-6 TRBV10-3 CAISETGVSNSPLHF
once TRBJ1-4 TRBV10-3 CAISVSQGVEKLFF
NA TRBJ1-2 TRBV6-1 CASSEHPKFRTFFPNYGYTF
NA TRBJ2-3 TRBV7-2 CASSFLAGTDTQYF
few TRBJ1-3 TRBV7-8 CASSQGSRGNTIYF
NA TRBJ2-1 TRBV7-8 CAIRTRINEQFF
NA TRBJ2-1 TRBV28 CASTLAATYNEQFF
few TRBJ1-4 TRBV7-2 CASSLDRGEKLFF
NA TRBJ2-1 TRBV24-1 CATSGQGSYNEQFF
NA TRBJ2-1 TRBV9 CASSVEDSHNEQFF